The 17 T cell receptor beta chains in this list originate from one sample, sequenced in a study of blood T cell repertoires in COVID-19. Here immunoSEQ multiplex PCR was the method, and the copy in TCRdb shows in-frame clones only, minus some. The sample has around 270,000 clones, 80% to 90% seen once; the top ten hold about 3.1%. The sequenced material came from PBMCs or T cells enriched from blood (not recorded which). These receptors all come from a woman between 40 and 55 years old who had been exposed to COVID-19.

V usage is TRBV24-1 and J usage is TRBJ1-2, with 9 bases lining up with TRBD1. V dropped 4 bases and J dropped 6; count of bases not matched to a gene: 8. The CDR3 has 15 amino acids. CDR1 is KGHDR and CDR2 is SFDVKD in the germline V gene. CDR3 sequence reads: CATSDRTGDSHGYTF. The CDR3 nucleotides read TGTGCCACCAGTGACAGGACAGGGGATTCGCATGGCTACACCTTC.

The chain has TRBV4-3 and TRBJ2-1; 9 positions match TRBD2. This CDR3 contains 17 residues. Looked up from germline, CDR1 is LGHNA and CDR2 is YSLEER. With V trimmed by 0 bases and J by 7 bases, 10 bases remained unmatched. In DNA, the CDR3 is TGCGCCAGCAGCCAAGAGGGATTCGCGGGAGGGCAAAATGAGCAGTTCTTC. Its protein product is CASSQEGFAGGQNEQFF.

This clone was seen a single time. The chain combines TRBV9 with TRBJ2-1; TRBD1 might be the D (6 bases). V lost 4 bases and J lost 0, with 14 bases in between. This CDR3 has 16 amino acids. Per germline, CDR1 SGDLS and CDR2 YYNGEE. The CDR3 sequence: CASSQGQQSSYNEQFF. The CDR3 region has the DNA TGTGCCAGCAGCCAAGGACAGCAGAGCTCCTACAATGAGCAGTTCTTC. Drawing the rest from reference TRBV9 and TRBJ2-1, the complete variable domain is DSGVTQTPKHLITATGQRVTLRCSPRSGDLSVYWYQQSLDQGLQFLIQYYNGEERAKGNILERFSAQQFPDLHSELNLSSLELGDSALYFCASSQGQQSSYNEQFFGPGTRLTVL.

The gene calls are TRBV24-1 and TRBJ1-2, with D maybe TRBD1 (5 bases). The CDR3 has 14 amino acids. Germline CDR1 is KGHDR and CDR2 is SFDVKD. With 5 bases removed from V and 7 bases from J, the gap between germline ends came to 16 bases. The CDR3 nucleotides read TGTGCCACCAGTGGCATATCAGGGAATCGTGGCTACACCTTC. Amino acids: CATSGISGNRGYTF.

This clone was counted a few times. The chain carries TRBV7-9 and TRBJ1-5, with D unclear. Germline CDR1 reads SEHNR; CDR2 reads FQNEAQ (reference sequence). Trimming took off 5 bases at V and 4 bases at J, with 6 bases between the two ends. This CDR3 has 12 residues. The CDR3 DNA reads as TGTGCCAGCAGCCCCCAAAATCAGCCCCAGCATTTT. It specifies CASSPQNQPQHF. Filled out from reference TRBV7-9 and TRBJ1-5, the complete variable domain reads DTGVSQNPRHKITKRGQNVTFRCDPISEHNRLYWYRQTLGQGPEFLTYFQNEAQLEKSRLLSDRFSAERPKGSFSTLEIQRTEQGDSAMYLCASSPQNQPQHFGDGTRLSIL.

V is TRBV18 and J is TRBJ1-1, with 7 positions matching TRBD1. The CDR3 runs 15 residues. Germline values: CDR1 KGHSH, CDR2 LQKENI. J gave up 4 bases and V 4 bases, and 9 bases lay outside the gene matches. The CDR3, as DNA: TGTGCCAGCTCACAATCCGGGACAGAAGGCACTGAAGCTTTCTTT. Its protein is CASSQSGTEGTEAFF.

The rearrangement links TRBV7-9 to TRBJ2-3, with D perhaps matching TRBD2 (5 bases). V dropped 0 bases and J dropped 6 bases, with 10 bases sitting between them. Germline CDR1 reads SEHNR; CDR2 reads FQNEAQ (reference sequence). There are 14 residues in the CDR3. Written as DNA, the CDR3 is TGTGCCAGCAGCTTAGCGGGAGTAAGGGATACGCAGTATTTT. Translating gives CASSLAGVRDTQYF.

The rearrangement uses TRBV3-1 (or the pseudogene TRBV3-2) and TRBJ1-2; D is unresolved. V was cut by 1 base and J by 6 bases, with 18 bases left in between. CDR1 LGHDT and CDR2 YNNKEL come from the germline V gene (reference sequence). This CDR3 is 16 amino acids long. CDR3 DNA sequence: TGTGCCAGCAGCCAAGCAACAGCGGGAGGATGGGATGGCTACACCTTC. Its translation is CASSQATAGGWDGYTF.

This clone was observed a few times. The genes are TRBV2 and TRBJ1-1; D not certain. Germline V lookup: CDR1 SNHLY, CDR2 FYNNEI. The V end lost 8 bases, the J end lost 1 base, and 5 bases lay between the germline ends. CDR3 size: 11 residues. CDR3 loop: CASCRNTEAFF. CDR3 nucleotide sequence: TGTGCCAGCTGCAGGAACACTGAAGCTTTCTTT.

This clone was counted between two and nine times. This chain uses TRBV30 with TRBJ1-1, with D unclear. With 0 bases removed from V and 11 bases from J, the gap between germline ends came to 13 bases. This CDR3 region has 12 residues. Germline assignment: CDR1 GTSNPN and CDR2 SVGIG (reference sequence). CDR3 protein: CAWSVRANDAFF. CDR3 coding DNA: TGTGCCTGGAGTGTGAGGGCGAACGACGCTTTCTTT.

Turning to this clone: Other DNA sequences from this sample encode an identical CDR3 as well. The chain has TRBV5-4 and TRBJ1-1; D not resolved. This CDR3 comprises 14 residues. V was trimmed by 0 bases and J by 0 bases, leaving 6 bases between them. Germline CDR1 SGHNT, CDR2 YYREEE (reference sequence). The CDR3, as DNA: TGTGCCAGCAGCTTGGGGCAGGTGAACACTGAAGCTTTCTTT. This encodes CASSLGQVNTEAFF.

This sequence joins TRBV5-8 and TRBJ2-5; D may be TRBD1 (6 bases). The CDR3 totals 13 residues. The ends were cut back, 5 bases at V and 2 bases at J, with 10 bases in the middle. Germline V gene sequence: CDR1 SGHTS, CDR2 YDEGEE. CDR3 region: CASSPDSQETQYF. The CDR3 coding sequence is TGTGCCAGCAGTCCGGACAGTCAAGAGACCCAGTACTTC.

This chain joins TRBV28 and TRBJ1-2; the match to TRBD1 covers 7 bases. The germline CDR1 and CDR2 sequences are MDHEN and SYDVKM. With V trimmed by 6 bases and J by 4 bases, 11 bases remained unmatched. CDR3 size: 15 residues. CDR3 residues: CASSPGTASFYGYTF. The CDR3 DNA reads TGTGCCAGCAGCCCCGGGACAGCATCTTTCTATGGCTACACCTTC.

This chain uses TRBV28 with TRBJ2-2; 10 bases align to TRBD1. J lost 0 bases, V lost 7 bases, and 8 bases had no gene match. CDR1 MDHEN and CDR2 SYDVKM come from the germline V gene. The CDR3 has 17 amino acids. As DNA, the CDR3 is TGTGCCAGCATTGATTCGACAGGGGGCTCGAACACCGGGGAGCTGTTTTTT. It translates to CASIDSTGGSNTGELFF.

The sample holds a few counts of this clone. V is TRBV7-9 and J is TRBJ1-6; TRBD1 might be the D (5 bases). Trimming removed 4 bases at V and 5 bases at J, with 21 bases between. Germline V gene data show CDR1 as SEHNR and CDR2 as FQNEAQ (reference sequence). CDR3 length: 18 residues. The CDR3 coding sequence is TGTGCCAGCAGCTACCTTACGCAGGGTTTCATTGATAATTCACCCCTCCACTTT. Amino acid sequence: CASSYLTQGFIDNSPLHF.

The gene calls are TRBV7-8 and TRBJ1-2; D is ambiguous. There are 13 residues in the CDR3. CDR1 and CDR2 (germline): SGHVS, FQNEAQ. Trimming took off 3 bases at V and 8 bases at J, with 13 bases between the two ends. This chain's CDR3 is CASSLDRTLGYTF. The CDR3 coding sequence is TGTGCCAGCAGCTTGGATAGGACTCTAGGCTACACCTTC. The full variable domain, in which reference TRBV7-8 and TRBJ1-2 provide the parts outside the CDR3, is GAGVSQSPRYKVAKRGQDVALRCDPISGHVSLFWYQQALGQGPEFLTYFQNEAQLDKSGLPSDRFFAERPEGSVSTLKIQRTQQEDSAVYLCASSLDRTLGYTFGSGTRLTVV.

CDR3 sequence: CASTKTGTTEAFF. In DNA, the CDR3 is TGTGCCAGCACAAAAACAGGGACCACTGAAGCTTTCTTT. The chain couples TRBV6-5 to TRBJ1-1; possible D gene TRBD1, 6 bases. The V and J ends lost 7 bases and 4 bases respectively, with 13 bases between them. CDR3 length: 13 amino acids. CDR1 is MNHEY and CDR2 is SVGAGI in the germline V gene.